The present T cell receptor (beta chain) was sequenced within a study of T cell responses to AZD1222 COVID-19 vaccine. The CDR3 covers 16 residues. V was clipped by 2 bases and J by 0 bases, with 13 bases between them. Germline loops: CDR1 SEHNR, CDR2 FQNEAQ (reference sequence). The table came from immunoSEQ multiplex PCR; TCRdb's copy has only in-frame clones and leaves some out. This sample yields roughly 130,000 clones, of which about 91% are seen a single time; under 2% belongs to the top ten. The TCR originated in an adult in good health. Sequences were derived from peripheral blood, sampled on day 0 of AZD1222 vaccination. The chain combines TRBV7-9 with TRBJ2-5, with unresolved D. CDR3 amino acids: CASSLSTRIYQETQYF. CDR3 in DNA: TGTGCCAGCAGCTTAAGTACAAGAATTTACCAAGAGACCCAGTACTTC.